This TCR beta chain stems from a study of immune characteristics of hereditary and idiopathic chronic pancreatitis. Per germline, CDR1 MNHEY and CDR2 SVGAGI. The germline V and J ends were trimmed by 6 bases and 1 base, with 9 bases remaining between them. This CDR3 comprises 13 residues. Sequencing was performed with immunoSEQ multiplex PCR; in TCRdb, only in-frame clones are kept and a portion is missing. The sample has 9,000 to 10,000 clones, 75% to 85% seen once. Chronic pancreatitis tissue was collected during total pancreatectomy with islet autotransplantation. The receptor's source is a human donor with chronic pancreatitis. What was sequenced was pancreas tissue with idiopathic chronic pancreatitis. This chain connects TRBV6-5 to TRBJ1-1, with no clear D. CDR3 DNA sequence: TGTGCCAGCAGGAACAGCCAGAACACTGAAGCTTTCTTT. It specifies CASRNSQNTEAFF.